The 29 T cell receptor beta chains presented below share a single source sample, sequenced in a study of cytomegalovirus exposure and HLA in healthy donors. The PCR employed 60 Vbeta primers together with 13 Jbeta primers. Produced via immunoSEQ multiplex PCR; TCRdb's table is partial and in-frame only. The sample yields some 150,000 clones, about two thirds seen once. The source material was PBMCs. Receptors originate from a woman aged 30 to 39 in good health and CMV-seronegative.

This clone was counted a few times. V and J are TRBV30 and TRBJ1-2; unclear D gene. This CDR3 spans 11 amino acids. V lost 2 bases and J 7 bases, leaving 8 bases between the germline ends. The germline gives CDR1 GTSNPN, CDR2 SVGIG (reference sequence). Here the CDR3 reads CAWSWESGYTF. For the CDR3, the DNA is TGTGCCTGGAGTTGGGAGAGTGGCTACACCTTC.

This clone was observed once. The rearrangement links TRBV29-1 to TRBJ1-3; perhaps TRBD1 as D (6 bases). Germline assignment: CDR1 SQVTM and CDR2 ANQGSEA. Trimming took 8 bases from V and 4 from J, leaving 18 bases between them. The CDR3 loop spans 14 amino acids. The CDR3 DNA reads TGCAGCCTAGGACAGCCGGGGATAGGAAACACCATATATTTT. Amino acids: CSLGQPGIGNTIYF.

The chain recombines TRBV28 with TRBJ2-7; D gene ambiguous. CDR1 and CDR2 (germline): MDHEN, SYDVKM. The CDR3 covers 12 residues. The V end lost 6 bases, the J end lost 2 bases, and 8 bases lay between the germline ends. For the CDR3, the DNA is TGTGCCAGCAGAATTGAGCCCTACGAGCAGTACTTC. Protein: CASRIEPYEQYF.

The rearrangement uses TRBV29-1 and TRBJ2-1; 14 nucleotides agree with TRBD2. CDR1 and CDR2 from the germline V gene are SQVTM and ANQGSEA. The CDR3 sequence is 13 residues long. Unmatched junction bases numbered 1, after V lost 6 bases and J lost 6 bases. CDR3 amino acids: CSVGLAGVNEQFF. Written as DNA, the CDR3 is TGCAGCGTGGGACTAGCGGGAGTCAATGAGCAGTTCTTC.

Note on this clone: In the same sample, other DNA sequences code for this CDR3. The chain uses TRBV29-1 and TRBJ2-3; D may be TRBD2 (6 bases). The CDR3 is made up of 13 amino acids. Deletions cut 8 bases from V and 6 bases from J, with 18 bases between. Looked up from germline, CDR1 is SQVTM and CDR2 is ANQGSEA. The chain's CDR3 is CSISGGARDTQYF. The CDR3 region has the DNA TGCAGCATTAGCGGAGGGGCTAGGGATACGCAGTATTTT.

This clone was counted between two and nine times. The J gene is TRBJ2-6, the V gene TRBV29-1; D ambiguous. This CDR3 has 15 residues. Germline V CDR1 and CDR2: SQVTM, ANQGSEA. Trimming removed 1 base at V and 2 bases at J, with 9 bases between. Written as DNA, the CDR3 is TGCAGCGTTGAAGGATACTACCCTGGGGCCAACGTCCTGACTTTC. Its protein product is CSVEGYYPGANVLTF.

The chain employs TRBV13 and TRBJ2-5; D possibly corresponds to TRBD1 (6 bases). V lost 4 bases to trimming and J lost 0 bases, with 12 bases between them. Germline CDR1 and CDR2: PRHDT and FYEKMQ (reference sequence). The CDR3 has 15 residues. The CDR3 DNA reads TGTGCCAGCAGCTCCACCTGGACAGACCAAGAGACCCAGTACTTC. Translating it yields CASSSTWTDQETQYF.

This chain uses TRBV4-3 with TRBJ1-2; 9 positions match TRBD1. CDR3 length: 17 amino acids. Trimming at V came to 0 bases and at J to 5 bases, leaving 10 bases not matched to a gene. Germline V CDR1 and CDR2: LGHNA, YSLEER. CDR3: CASSQEILRDRDYGYTF. CDR3 coding DNA: TGCGCCAGCAGCCAAGAGATCCTCCGGGACAGGGATTATGGCTACACCTTC.

The rearrangement uses TRBV5-1 and TRBJ2-7, with 10 bases aligning to TRBD2. The CDR3 has 15 residues. After removal of 4 bases from V and 5 bases from J, the junction contained 9 bases not matched to a gene. Germline V gene lookup returns CDR1 SGHRS and CDR2 YFSETQ. The CDR3 region has the DNA TGCGCCAGCAGCGTCCGAGCGGGAGGGCCGGACGAGCAGTACTTC. The encoded protein is CASSVRAGGPDEQYF. Combining the CDR3 with reference TRBV5-1 and TRBJ2-7 gives the whole variable domain KAGVTQTPRYLIKTRGQQVTLSCSPISGHRSVSWYQQTPGQGLQFLFEYFSETQRNKGNFPGRFSGRQFSNSRSEMNVSTLELGDSALYLCASSVRAGGPDEQYFGPGTRLTVT.

This clone was picked up a small number of times. The chain joins TRBV13 to TRBJ2-2, with D maybe TRBD1 (5 bases). Germline CDR1 and CDR2: PRHDT and FYEKMQ (reference sequence). The CDR3 contains 15 residues. V was shortened by 2 bases and J by 1 base, with 8 bases between the two germline ends. The CDR3 sequence: CASSLRTKNTGELFF. The CDR3 bases are TGTGCCAGCAGCTTAAGGACAAAGAACACCGGGGAGCTGTTTTTT.

This clone came up a few times. This sequence joins TRBV7-9 and TRBJ2-5; 7 bases align to TRBD2. TRBJ2-7 matches the DNA end more closely, so the J call is doubtful. The V gene's germline CDR1 is SEHNR and CDR2 FQNEAQ (reference sequence). The CDR3 runs 13 residues. CDR3 nucleotides: TGTGCCAGCAGCCTAGACCGGGAGGCCGAGCAGTACTTC. Its protein product is CASSLDREAEQYF.

This clone has only a few counts. V gene TRBV7-9 combines with J gene TRBJ2-6; D unclear. Between the trimmed V and J ends, which lost 2 bases and 0 bases, there was a span of 8 bases. This CDR3 is 16 amino acids long. CDR1 is SEHNR and CDR2 is FQNEAQ in the germline V gene (reference sequence). The DNA for the CDR3 is TGTGCCAGCAGCTTAACTACGCCCTCTGGGGCCAACGTCCTGACTTTC. Amino acid sequence: CASSLTTPSGANVLTF.

This clone was recorded only once. This chain connects TRBV6-1 to TRBJ2-1; the D gene is possibly TRBD1 (5 bases). In germline, CDR1 is MNHNS, CDR2 SASEGT. The CDR3 is 15 residues long. V lost 3 bases, J lost 3 bases, and 12 bases lay in between. The CDR3 region is CASSDYGADYNEQFF. The CDR3 bases are TGTGCCAGCAGTGACTATGGGGCGGACTACAATGAGCAGTTCTTC.

Only one count was recorded for this clone. V is TRBV6-5 and J is TRBJ2-1, with TRBD1 matching 12 bases. Trimming took 2 bases from V and 6 from J; bases not matched to a gene: 5. The CDR3 spans 16 residues. CDR1 and CDR2 (germline): MNHEY, SVGAGI. The CDR3 DNA is TGTGCCAGCAGTTACGTGCCGGGACAGGGGGCCAATGAGCAGTTCTTC. This gives the protein CASSYVPGQGANEQFF.

V usage is TRBV6-5 and J usage is TRBJ2-7; 7 bases agree with TRBD1. The V gene's germline CDR1 is MNHEY and CDR2 SVGAGI. The CDR3 sequence is 12 residues long. With V trimmed by 5 bases and J by 9 bases, 7 bases remained unmatched. This CDR3 reads CASSTGDTTQYF. The CDR3 DNA reads as TGTGCCAGCAGTACAGGGGATACGACGCAGTACTTC.

The chain combines TRBV9 with TRBJ2-3; D possibly corresponds to TRBD2 (5 bases). V lost 4 bases and J lost 5, with 11 bases in between. Germline V lookup: CDR1 SGDLS, CDR2 YYNGEE. The CDR3 consists of 13 residues. The CDR3 sequence is CASSLWGEDTQYF. The CDR3 region has the DNA TGTGCCAGCAGCCTGTGGGGAGAAGATACGCAGTATTTT.

The chain has TRBV5-1 and TRBJ2-1, with 7 bases matching TRBD2. CDR1 is SGHRS, CDR2 YFSETQ, per germline. CDR3 size: 14 residues. The trim removed 0 bases at V and 7 bases at J, leaving 4 bases unmatched. CDR3 loop: CASSLEGGRNEQFF. The CDR3 coding sequence is TGCGCCAGCAGCTTGGAGGGCGGGAGAAATGAGCAGTTCTTC.

This clone showed up just once. The chain couples TRBV5-1 to TRBJ2-7, with a possible D match to TRBD1 (5 bases). The CDR3 has 15 residues. Trimming cost V 0 bases and J 3 bases, with 13 bases left between them. From germline, CDR1 is SGHRS and CDR2 YFSETQ. The CDR3 loop is CASSLDLGQNYEQYF. CDR3 in DNA: TGCGCCAGCAGCTTGGATTTGGGGCAGAACTACGAGCAGTACTTC.

This clone was recorded a few times. The V and J genes are TRBV7-3 and TRBJ2-3, with 7 bases fitting TRBD2. The germline gives CDR1 SGHTA, CDR2 FQGTGA. There are 16 residues in the CDR3. J gave up 2 bases and V 3 bases, and 8 bases lay outside the gene matches. The CDR3 DNA sequence: TGTGCCAGCAGCTTGCCGGGACTAACCCCCACAGATACGCAGTATTTT. This gives the protein CASSLPGLTPTDTQYF.

The V call is TRBV4-1, the J call TRBJ1-5, with D tentatively TRBD1 (5 bases). Germline V gene data show CDR1 as MGHRA and CDR2 as YSYEKL. This CDR3 is built from 16 residues. V gave up 2 bases and J gave up 4 bases, with 15 bases separating them. The CDR3 sequence: CASSQTQGRTNQPQHF. CDR3 in DNA: TGCGCCAGCAGCCAAACCCAGGGCCGAACTAATCAGCCCCAGCATTTT.

This clone has more than one count but fewer than ten. V gene TRBV4-2 combines with J gene TRBJ1-4, with D hard to call. Trimming removed 4 bases at V and 0 bases at J, with 9 bases between. CDR1 and CDR2 from the germline V gene are LGHNA and YNFKEQ. The CDR3 runs 15 residues. CDR3: CASSLTAATNEKLFF. As DNA, the CDR3 is TGTGCCAGCAGCCTAACGGCGGCAACTAATGAAAAACTGTTTTTT.

The sample holds a few counts of this clone. The chain recombines TRBV7-8 with TRBJ2-2; TRBD2 matches at 9 bases. Trimming took 0 bases from V and 6 from J; bases not matched to a gene: 8. Germline CDR1 and CDR2: SGHVS and FQNEAQ. CDR3 size: 17 residues. In DNA form, the CDR3 reads TGTGCCAGCAGCTTAGCGCGTCTAGCGGGACGAGCCGGGGAGCTGTTTTTT. This encodes CASSLARLAGRAGELFF.

The chain couples TRBV28 to TRBJ1-3; D may be TRBD1 (6 bases). Trimming cost V 6 bases and J 0 bases, with 9 bases left between them. The CDR3 is 14 amino acids. Germline CDR1 and CDR2: MDHEN and SYDVKM. For the CDR3, the DNA is TGTGCCAGCAGCACAGGGTACTCTGGAAACACCATATATTTT. It yields the protein CASSTGYSGNTIYF.

This clone has just one count. CDR3 coding DNA: TGTGCCAGTAGTATAGCCCCCTTGGGACTCGACGCCTACAATGAGCAGTTCTTC. Residues: CASSIAPLGLDAYNEQFF. The genes are TRBV19 and TRBJ2-1; a possible D gene is TRBD2 (6 bases). V lost 1 base, J lost 2 bases, and 18 bases lay in between. CDR1 is LNHDA and CDR2 is SQIVND in the germline V gene (reference sequence). The CDR3 spans 18 residues.

The CDR3 nucleotides read TGTGCCTGGAGTGGTTCCGGAGGGGTTAACAACAATGAGCAGTTCTTC. This gives the protein CAWSGSGGVNNNEQFF. The V call is TRBV30, the J call TRBJ2-1; TRBD2 might be the D (6 bases). Trimming removed 1 base at V and 5 bases at J, with 18 bases between. Looked up from germline, CDR1 is GTSNPN and CDR2 is SVGIG (reference sequence). The CDR3 loop spans 16 amino acids. The full variable domain, in which reference TRBV30 and TRBJ2-1 provide the parts outside the CDR3, is SQTIHQWPATLVQPVGSPLSLECTVEGTSNPNLYWYRQAAGRGLQLLFYSVGIGQISSEVPQNLSASRPQDRQFILSSKKLLLSDSGFYLCAWSGSGGVNNNEQFFGPGTRLTVL.

This clone was found a few times. CDR3 in DNA: TGCGCCAGCAGCCAAGAAATCCTTCAGCCCCAGCATTTT. Protein: CASSQEILQPQHF. The V gene is TRBV4-3, the J gene TRBJ1-5; D gene ambiguous. Trimming took 0 bases from V and 6 from J, leaving 6 bases between them. The CDR3 extends over 13 amino acids. The germline V gene has CDR1 LGHNA and CDR2 YSLEER.

J is TRBJ2-7 and V is TRBV19; 10 bases match TRBD2. The CDR3 covers 15 residues. In germline, CDR1 is LNHDA, CDR2 SQIVND (reference sequence). V lost 6 bases and J lost 2; bases outside the gene matches: 7. The CDR3 bases are TGTGCCAGTAGCCTTCGACTAGCGGGTGCCTACGAGCAGTACTTC. It encodes CASSLRLAGAYEQYF.

The V and J genes are TRBV28 and TRBJ1-1; D is unclear. The V end was cut by 4 bases, the J end by 4 bases, with 19 bases between. Germline V gene data show CDR1 as MDHEN and CDR2 as SYDVKM. The CDR3 has 16 amino acids. The CDR3 loop is CASSSSRFREGTEAFF. The CDR3 DNA reads TGTGCCAGCAGTTCATCGAGGTTCAGAGAGGGCACTGAAGCTTTCTTT.

The rearrangement links TRBV9 to TRBJ2-3; D may be TRBD2 (6 bases). The germline gives CDR1 SGDLS, CDR2 YYNGEE. The CDR3 length is 15 residues. V gave up 1 base and J gave up 3 bases, with 12 bases separating them. The CDR3 spells CASSVTWEETDTQYF. CDR3 coding DNA: TGTGCCAGCAGCGTAACGTGGGAGGAGACAGATACGCAGTATTTT.